The rows below give T cell receptor beta chains drawn from one sample of a study of cytomegalovirus exposure and HLA in healthy donors. The repertoire was sequenced with immunoSEQ multiplex PCR; TCRdb's copy has only in-frame clones and lacks some. Of about 150,000 clones listed, less than 85% are singletons. Sequencing was done on a sample of PBMCs. These TCRs come from a woman aged 50 to 60 in good health and CMV-seropositive. Both conserved end residues are part of each CDR3. The D gene is left open where the match is weak. Expanded clones get a size class; other rows say once, few or many, or leave the size out.

j_gene: TRBJ2-7; abundance: .; v_gene: TRBV30; d_gene: TRBD1; CDR3aa: CAWRASGTAYEQYF; CDR3nt: TGTGCCTGGAGAGCCTCTGGGACAGCCTACGAGCAGTACTTC
j_gene: TRBJ1-2; abundance: few; v_gene: TRBV5-4; d_gene: .; CDR3aa: CASSLTGVSSYGYTF; CDR3nt: TGTGCCAGCAGCTTGACAGGTGTTAGTTCCTATGGCTACACCTTC
j_gene: TRBJ2-7; abundance: few; v_gene: TRBV7-2; d_gene: .; CDR3aa: CASSSTYYEQYF; CDR3nt: TGTGCCAGCAGCTCCACTTACTACGAGCAGTACTTC
j_gene: TRBJ1-5; abundance: .; v_gene: TRBV18; d_gene: .; CDR3aa: CASSEGIGQPQHF; CDR3nt: TGTGCCAGCTCAGAGGGAATTGGTCAGCCCCAGCATTTT
j_gene: TRBJ1-2; abundance: once; v_gene: TRBV2; d_gene: .; CDR3aa: CASPTNGGGYGYTF; CDR3nt: TGTGCCAGCCCCACGAACGGGGGGGGGTATGGCTACACCTTC
j_gene: TRBJ2-3; abundance: .; v_gene: TRBV7-9; d_gene: TRBD2; CDR3aa: CASSQRELTDTQYF; CDR3nt: TGTGCCAGCAGCCAGCGGGAGCTCACAGATACGCAGTATTTT
j_gene: TRBJ2-7; abundance: .; v_gene: TRBV7-2; d_gene: TRBD2; CDR3aa: CASSPLGAGGYEQYF; CDR3nt: TGTGCCAGCAGTCCCTTGGGGGCGGGGGGGTACGAGCAGTACTTC
j_gene: TRBJ1-5; abundance: .; v_gene: TRBV19; d_gene: .; CDR3aa: CASRYRGNQPQHF; CDR3nt: TGTGCCAGCAGATACAGGGGCAATCAGCCCCAGCATTTT
j_gene: TRBJ1-5; abundance: .; v_gene: TRBV19; d_gene: TRBD1; CDR3aa: CATQGANQPQHF; CDR3nt: TGTGCCACACAGGGGGCGAATCAGCCCCAGCATTTT
j_gene: TRBJ1-3; abundance: .; v_gene: TRBV7-7; d_gene: TRBD1; CDR3aa: CASSQGVGNTIYF; CDR3nt: TGTGCTAGCAGCCAGGGGGTTGGAAACACCATATATTTT
j_gene: TRBJ1-5; abundance: .; v_gene: TRBV9; d_gene: .; CDR3aa: CASGRGSNQPQHF; CDR3nt: TGTGCCAGCGGCAGGGGTAGCAATCAGCCCCAGCATTTT
j_gene: TRBJ1-1; abundance: .; v_gene: TRBV6-5; d_gene: TRBD1; CDR3aa: CASSGQGRNTEAFF; CDR3nt: TGTGCCAGCAGCGGACAGGGAAGGAACACTGAAGCTTTCTTT
j_gene: TRBJ2-2; abundance: .; v_gene: TRBV5-1; d_gene: .; CDR3aa: CASSLDGFSTGELFF; CDR3nt: TGCGCCAGCAGCTTGGACGGGTTTAGCACCGGGGAGCTGTTTTTT
j_gene: TRBJ2-7; abundance: few; v_gene: TRBV6-1; d_gene: .; CDR3aa: CASSERAGTSYPTRQYF; CDR3nt: TGTGCCAGCAGTGAAAGAGCCGGGACATCCTATCCTACGAGGCAGTACTTC
j_gene: TRBJ1-6; abundance: .; v_gene: TRBV21-1; d_gene: .; CDR3aa: CASSKDEGEVFNSPLHF; CDR3nt: TGTGCCAGCAGCAAAGACGAAGGGGAGGTTTTTAATTCACCCCTCCACTTT
j_gene: TRBJ2-1; abundance: .; v_gene: TRBV30; d_gene: TRBD2; CDR3aa: CAWSVDLASGNNEQFF; CDR3nt: TGTGCCTGGAGTGTAGATCTCGCTAGCGGAAACAATGAGCAGTTCTTC
j_gene: TRBJ1-5; abundance: .; v_gene: TRBV7-2; d_gene: .; CDR3aa: CASSLAGIGNQPQHF; CDR3nt: TGTGCCAGCAGCTTAGCCGGGATAGGCAATCAGCCCCAGCATTTT
j_gene: TRBJ2-7; abundance: few; v_gene: TRBV7-9; d_gene: TRBD2; CDR3aa: CASSRGGAGGTYEQYF; CDR3nt: TGTGCCAGCAGCCGAGGGGGAGCGGGGGGAACCTACGAGCAGTACTTC
j_gene: TRBJ1-1; abundance: .; v_gene: TRBV2; d_gene: .; CDR3aa: CASNGGPNTEAFF; CDR3nt: TGTGCCAGCAACGGGGGACCGAACACTGAAGCTTTCTTT
j_gene: TRBJ1-1; abundance: .; v_gene: TRBV6-6; d_gene: TRBD1; CDR3aa: CASRGQGGTEAFF; CDR3nt: TGTGCCAGCAGAGGTCAGGGGGGCACTGAAGCTTTCTTT
j_gene: TRBJ2-1; abundance: .; v_gene: TRBV4-3; d_gene: TRBD1; CDR3aa: CASSQVQGVRNEQFF; CDR3nt: TGCGCCAGCAGCCAAGTCCAGGGGGTCAGGAATGAGCAGTTCTTC
j_gene: TRBJ2-1; abundance: few; v_gene: TRBV21-1; d_gene: .; CDR3aa: CASSRTSGYNEQFF; CDR3nt: TGTGCCAGCAGCAGAACTAGCGGCTACAATGAGCAGTTCTTC
j_gene: TRBJ1-5; abundance: .; v_gene: TRBV2; d_gene: TRBD1; CDR3aa: CASTLDRGHQPQHF; CDR3nt: TGTGCCAGCACCCTGGACAGGGGCCATCAGCCCCAGCATTTT
j_gene: TRBJ1-2; abundance: .; v_gene: TRBV6-1; d_gene: .; CDR3aa: CASSPGGHYGYTF; CDR3nt: TGTGCCAGCTCCCCTGGAGGTCACTATGGCTACACCTTC
j_gene: TRBJ2-3; abundance: .; v_gene: TRBV30; d_gene: TRBD2; CDR3aa: CAWDLYGTSGGADTQYF; CDR3nt: TGTGCCTGGGATTTATACGGGACTAGCGGGGGGGCAGATACGCAGTATTTT
j_gene: TRBJ1-6; abundance: .; v_gene: TRBV13; d_gene: .; CDR3aa: CASSLEGLGNSPLHF; CDR3nt: TGTGCCAGCAGCTTAGAGGGACTTGGTAATTCACCCCTCCACTTT
j_gene: TRBJ1-1; abundance: .; v_gene: TRBV9; d_gene: .; CDR3aa: CASSVGDIDTEAFF; CDR3nt: TGTGCCAGCAGCGTTGGGGACATAGACACTGAAGCTTTCTTT
j_gene: TRBJ2-2; abundance: .; v_gene: TRBV19; d_gene: .; CDR3aa: CASSIDRAGTGELFF; CDR3nt: TGTGCCAGTAGTATCGACAGGGCGGGGACCGGGGAGCTGTTTTTT
j_gene: TRBJ2-7; abundance: .; v_gene: TRBV19; d_gene: .; CDR3aa: CASSIGQRTYEQYF; CDR3nt: TGTGCCAGTAGTATCGGTCAGCGTACCTACGAGCAGTACTTC
j_gene: TRBJ1-5; abundance: once; v_gene: TRBV15; d_gene: TRBD1; CDR3aa: CATSRGGQKNQPQHF; CDR3nt: TGTGCCACCAGCAGAGGGGGACAGAAAAATCAGCCCCAGCATTTT
j_gene: TRBJ2-1; abundance: .; v_gene: TRBV5-5; d_gene: .; CDR3aa: CASSRESQGYNEQFF; CDR3nt: TGTGCCAGCAGCCGGGAGAGCCAGGGTTACAATGAGCAGTTCTTC
j_gene: TRBJ2-7; abundance: .; v_gene: TRBV9; d_gene: TRBD1; CDR3aa: CASSVSTGGSYEQYF; CDR3nt: TGTGCCAGCAGCGTCTCCACAGGGGGCTCCTACGAGCAGTACTTC
j_gene: TRBJ2-1; abundance: .; v_gene: TRBV5-6; d_gene: .; CDR3aa: CASSVYNEQFF; CDR3nt: TGTGCCAGCAGCGTATACAATGAGCAGTTCTTC
j_gene: TRBJ2-7; abundance: .; v_gene: TRBV7-7; d_gene: TRBD2; CDR3aa: CASSPGGGYEQYF; CDR3nt: TGTGCTAGCAGCCCTGGCGGGGGCTACGAGCAGTACTTC
j_gene: TRBJ2-4; abundance: .; v_gene: TRBV7-6; d_gene: .; CDR3aa: CASSLVRGDIQYF; CDR3nt: TGTGCCAGCAGCTTAGTCAGGGGGGACATTCAGTACTTC
j_gene: TRBJ2-3; abundance: .; v_gene: TRBV6-5; d_gene: TRBD2; CDR3aa: CASSYAGEDTQYF; CDR3nt: TGTGCCAGCAGTTACGCGGGGGAAGATACGCAGTATTTT
j_gene: TRBJ1-3; abundance: .; v_gene: TRBV5-4; d_gene: TRBD1; CDR3aa: CASSTRDRGYSGNTIYF; CDR3nt: TGTGCCAGCAGCACCCGGGACAGGGGGTATTCTGGAAACACCATATATTTT
j_gene: TRBJ2-3; abundance: .; v_gene: TRBV30; d_gene: TRBD2; CDR3aa: CAWSVKSSGSSTDTQYF; CDR3nt: TGTGCCTGGAGTGTAAAGTCTAGCGGGTCTAGCACAGATACGCAGTATTTT
j_gene: TRBJ2-1; abundance: few; v_gene: TRBV9; d_gene: TRBD2; CDR3aa: CASSLGERGGPNEQFF; CDR3nt: TGTGCCAGCAGCTTGGGGGAGCGGGGGGGCCCAAATGAGCAGTTCTTC
j_gene: TRBJ2-1; abundance: .; v_gene: TRBV5-4; d_gene: .; CDR3aa: CASSQRLLENEQFF; CDR3nt: TGTGCCAGCAGCCAACGACTCCTGGAGAATGAGCAGTTCTTC
j_gene: TRBJ1-1; abundance: .; v_gene: TRBV11-2; d_gene: .; CDR3aa: CASSPRGVANTEAFF; CDR3nt: TGTGCCAGCAGCCCGCGGGGGGTAGCGAACACTGAAGCTTTCTTT
j_gene: TRBJ2-1; abundance: .; v_gene: TRBV7-9; d_gene: TRBD2; CDR3aa: CASSFWLAGGNEQFF; CDR3nt: TGTGCCAGCAGCTTTTGGTTAGCGGGGGGTAATGAGCAGTTCTTC
j_gene: TRBJ1-4; abundance: .; v_gene: TRBV28; d_gene: .; CDR3aa: CASSPQGTTVKLFF; CDR3nt: TGTGCCAGCAGCCCCCAGGGGACAACAGTGAAACTGTTTTTT
j_gene: TRBJ1-1; abundance: .; v_gene: TRBV5-1; d_gene: TRBD1; CDR3aa: CASLGQGMNTEAFF; CDR3nt: TGCGCCAGCTTGGGACAGGGGATGAACACTGAAGCTTTCTTT